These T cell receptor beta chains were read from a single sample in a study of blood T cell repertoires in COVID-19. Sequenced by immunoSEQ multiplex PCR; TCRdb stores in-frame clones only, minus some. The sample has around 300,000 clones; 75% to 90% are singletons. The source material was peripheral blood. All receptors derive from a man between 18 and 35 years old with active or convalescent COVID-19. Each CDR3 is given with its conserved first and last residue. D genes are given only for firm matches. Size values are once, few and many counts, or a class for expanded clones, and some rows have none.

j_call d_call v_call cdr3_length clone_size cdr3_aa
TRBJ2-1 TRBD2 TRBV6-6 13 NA CAITGRGNNEQFF
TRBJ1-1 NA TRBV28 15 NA CASSSEWGGLSAAFF
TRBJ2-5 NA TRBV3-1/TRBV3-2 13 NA CASSQDPVETQYF
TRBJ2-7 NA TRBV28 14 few CASSYGSKGGEQYF
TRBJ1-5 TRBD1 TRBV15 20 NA CATSRAVRDSEGNSNQPQHF
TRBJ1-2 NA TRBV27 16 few CASSLHGEQANYGYTF
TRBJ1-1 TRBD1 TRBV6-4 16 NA CASSAGQGAVDIEAFF
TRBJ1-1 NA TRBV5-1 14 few CASSLVFLLAEAFF
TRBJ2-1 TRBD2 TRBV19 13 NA CASGTSGTNEQFF
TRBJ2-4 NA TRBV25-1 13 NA CASQSGVGYIQYF
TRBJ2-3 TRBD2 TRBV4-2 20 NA CASSQRGLAGAGTGTDTQYF
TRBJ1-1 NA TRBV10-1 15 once CASILGGMGNTEAFF
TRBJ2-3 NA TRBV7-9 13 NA CASSLVSTDTQYF
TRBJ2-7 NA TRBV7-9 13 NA CASSPIFGYEQYF
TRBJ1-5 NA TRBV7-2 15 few CASSPLGGAGQPQHF
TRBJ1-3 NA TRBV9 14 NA CASSRVTSGNTIYF
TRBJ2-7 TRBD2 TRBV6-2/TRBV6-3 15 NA CASSSSTSGSYEQYF
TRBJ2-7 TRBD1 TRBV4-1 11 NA CASSEQGVQYF
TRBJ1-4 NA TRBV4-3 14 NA CASSQDTRSEKLFF
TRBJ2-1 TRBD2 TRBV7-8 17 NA CASSLVATSGSYNEQFF
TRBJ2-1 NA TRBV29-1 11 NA CSVQGPGEQFF
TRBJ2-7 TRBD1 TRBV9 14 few CASSAKGASYEQYF
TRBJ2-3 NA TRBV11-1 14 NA CASSVGGDTDTQYF
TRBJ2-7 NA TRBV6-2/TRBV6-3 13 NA CASSYWEAYEQYF
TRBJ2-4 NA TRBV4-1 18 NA CASSLTERDPLAKNIQYF
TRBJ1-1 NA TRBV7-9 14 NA CASCTTGRDTEAFF
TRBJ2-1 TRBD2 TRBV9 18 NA CASSVPRGGQISYNEQFF